Listed below are T cell receptor beta chains from one sample, sequenced in a study of blood T cell repertoires in COVID-19. Assay used: immunoSEQ multiplex PCR; TCRdb lists only in-frame clones, some missing. The top ten clones hold roughly 5.7% of a sample with some 180,000 clones, roughly 83% of them seen once. Sequenced material: peripheral blood. The receptors derive from a woman between 35 and 50 years old with COVID-19, enrolled during active disease. The CDR3 runs from the conserved cysteine through the conserved F or W. The D gene is left open where the match is weak. For some rows the clone size is stated as once, few or many, or as a class when expanded; others skip it.

size: once
V: TRBV29-1
D: TRBD1
J: TRBJ1-2
DNA: TGCAGCGTTGGGGGCCAGGGGGTCTCTCTTATTAACTATGGCTACACCTTC
CDR3: CSVGGQGVSLINYGYTF

size: .
V: TRBV7-9
D: .
J: TRBJ2-2
DNA: TGTGCCAGCAGCTTAGTTCCGTGGCAGGGTGCCGGGGAGCTGTTTTTT
CDR3: CASSLVPWQGAGELFF

size: few
V: TRBV6-4
D: TRBD1
J: TRBJ2-1
DNA: TGTGCCAGCAGTGACACCCGGACAGGGGGCAATGAGCAGTTCTTC
CDR3: CASSDTRTGGNEQFF

size: .
V: TRBV24-1
D: .
J: TRBJ2-1
DNA: TGTGCCACCAGTGATACTAGCTGGGCCTCCTACAATGAGCAGTTCTTC
CDR3: CATSDTSWASYNEQFF

size: .
V: TRBV11-3
D: TRBD1
J: TRBJ2-5
DNA: TGTGCCAGCAGCCAGAGGATTGGGACAGGAGGAGAGACCCAGTACTTC
CDR3: CASSQRIGTGGETQYF

size: .
V: TRBV10-1
D: TRBD2
J: TRBJ2-6
DNA: TGCGCCAGCAGCGCTGGACTAGTTGCTGGGGCCAACGTCCTGACTTTC
CDR3: CASSAGLVAGANVLTF

size: .
V: TRBV27
D: .
J: TRBJ1-1
DNA: TGTGCCAGCAGTTTGCGAATGGGCTATGAAGCTTTCTTT
CDR3: CASSLRMGYEAFF

size: .
V: TRBV9
D: .
J: TRBJ1-6
DNA: TGTGCCAGCAGCGTAGATCAGGGAATGAATTCACCCCTCCACTTT
CDR3: CASSVDQGMNSPLHF

size: .
V: TRBV6-5
D: .
J: TRBJ1-6
DNA: TGTGCCAGCAGACTGGGGGGGAGGCTAGATTCACCCCTCCACTTT
CDR3: CASRLGGRLDSPLHF

size: .
V: TRBV6-5
D: TRBD1
J: TRBJ2-7
DNA: TGTGCCAGCAAAACGGGACAGGGGGCCAACGAGCAGTACTTC
CDR3: CASKTGQGANEQYF

size: .
V: TRBV19
D: .
J: TRBJ1-1
DNA: TGTGCCAGTAGTATAGATCCGAGGGAAGTGAACACTGAAGCTTTCTTT
CDR3: CASSIDPREVNTEAFF

size: .
V: TRBV6-5
D: TRBD1
J: TRBJ1-1
DNA: TGTGCCAGCAGCGGACAGGGAAGTCGAACTGAAGCTTTCTTT
CDR3: CASSGQGSRTEAFF

size: .
V: TRBV11-2
D: .
J: TRBJ2-7
DNA: TGTGCCAGCAGCTTAGATCGGTTTGAGGAGTACGAGCAGTACTTC
CDR3: CASSLDRFEEYEQYF

size: .
V: TRBV30
D: .
J: TRBJ2-3
DNA: TGTGCCTGGAGTGCAAATAAACACGATACGCAGTATTTT
CDR3: CAWSANKHDTQYF

size: .
V: TRBV19
D: TRBD1
J: TRBJ1-2
DNA: TGTGCCAGTGAAGCCTCCGGGACAGGGACCCTCAACTATGGCTACACCTTC
CDR3: CASEASGTGTLNYGYTF

size: .
V: TRBV5-1
D: .
J: TRBJ2-3
DNA: TGCGCCAGCAGCTTGGTCCCACCAACCGAAGGGCGGAGGCCCACAGATACGCAGTATTTT
CDR3: CASSLVPPTEGRRPTDTQYF

size: .
V: TRBV10-2
D: TRBD1
J: TRBJ1-2
DNA: TGCGCCAGCAGCGCCGACAGGGCGGTGGGTGGCTACACCTTC
CDR3: CASSADRAVGGYTF

size: .
V: TRBV7-3
D: .
J: TRBJ2-6
DNA: TGTGCCAGCAGCTCGACGCGGGGCCCCGGGGCCAACGTCCTGACTTTC
CDR3: CASSSTRGPGANVLTF

size: few
V: TRBV6-7
D: TRBD1
J: TRBJ1-3
DNA: TGTGCTAGGACAGGCGCCTCTGGAAACACCATATATTTT
CDR3: CARTGASGNTIYF

size: .
V: TRBV6-2/TRBV6-3
D: TRBD1
J: TRBJ1-2
DNA: TGTGCCAGCAGTGGGACAGTTGCGGCTAACTATGGCTACACCTTC
CDR3: CASSGTVAANYGYTF

size: few
V: TRBV29-1
D: .
J: TRBJ2-7
DNA: TGCAGCGTTGCAGGACAGCCGGACTACGAGCAGTACTTC
CDR3: CSVAGQPDYEQYF

size: .
V: TRBV25-1
D: TRBD1
J: TRBJ1-2
DNA: TGTGCCAGCAACCCGACAGGGGGCGTTTCTGGCTACACCTTC
CDR3: CASNPTGGVSGYTF

size: .
V: TRBV2
D: TRBD2
J: TRBJ2-7
DNA: TGTGCCAGCAGTGTGCTAGCGGTATCCTACGAGCAGTACTTC
CDR3: CASSVLAVSYEQYF

size: few
V: TRBV5-6
D: TRBD1
J: TRBJ1-2
DNA: TGTGCCAGCAGCTTGGGACAGGGCTCCTATGGCTACACCTTC
CDR3: CASSLGQGSYGYTF

size: .
V: TRBV5-1
D: .
J: TRBJ2-7
DNA: TGCGCCAGCAGCTTTAACACAGGCCCCTACGAGCAGTACTTC
CDR3: CASSFNTGPYEQYF

size: .
V: TRBV6-5
D: .
J: TRBJ2-3
DNA: TGTGCCAGCGGTTGGCAGCCTAGCGATTATTCCGATACGCAGTATTTT
CDR3: CASGWQPSDYSDTQYF

size: .
V: TRBV3-1/TRBV3-2
D: TRBD2
J: TRBJ2-5
DNA: TGTGCCAGCAGCCAAGGCGGACGGGGGGGCCCGGGGACCCAGTACTTC
CDR3: CASSQGGRGGPGTQYF

size: once
V: TRBV6-1
D: .
J: TRBJ1-1
DNA: TGTGCCAGCAGTGAGAGGAAGAACACTGAAGCTTTCTTT
CDR3: CASSERKNTEAFF

size: .
V: TRBV5-1
D: TRBD2
J: TRBJ2-1
DNA: TGCGCCAGCAGCTTAGGACTAGCGGGATTCCTGTACAATGAGCAGTTCTTC
CDR3: CASSLGLAGFLYNEQFF

size: few
V: TRBV5-1
D: .
J: TRBJ2-1
DNA: TGCGCCAGCAGCCCGGGATTCACTACTTCCTTCTACAATGAGCAGTTCTTC
CDR3: CASSPGFTTSFYNEQFF

size: .
V: TRBV24-1
D: TRBD2
J: TRBJ2-3
DNA: TGTGCCACCAGTGGGGGTAGCGGGGGGGACACAGATACGCAGTATTTT
CDR3: CATSGGSGGDTDTQYF

size: .
V: TRBV24-1
D: TRBD2
J: TRBJ2-1
DNA: TGTGCCACCAGTGATGGGGCTAGCGGGGATTCCCTATACAATGAGCAGTTCTTC
CDR3: CATSDGASGDSLYNEQFF

size: .
V: TRBV19
D: TRBD2
J: TRBJ2-7
DNA: TGTGCCAGTAGAACCCTAGCGGAAAAGATCCTTTCCTACGAGCAGTACTTC
CDR3: CASRTLAEKILSYEQYF

size: .
V: TRBV2
D: .
J: TRBJ1-4
DNA: TGTGCCAGCAACGGGATTGGGGAAAAACTGTTTTTT
CDR3: CASNGIGEKLFF

size: few
V: TRBV7-9
D: .
J: TRBJ2-7
DNA: TGTGCCAGCAGCTCACAGGGTATCGGGGACGAGCAGTACTTC
CDR3: CASSSQGIGDEQYF

size: once
V: TRBV6-6
D: TRBD1
J: TRBJ1-4
DNA: TGTGCCAGCAAGTTCCGGACAGGGGGCAATGAAAAACTGTTTTTT
CDR3: CASKFRTGGNEKLFF

size: .
V: TRBV24-1
D: .
J: TRBJ2-3
DNA: TGTGCCACCAGTAGGGGAGGGGGAGGCGCAGATACGCAGTATTTT
CDR3: CATSRGGGGADTQYF